A selection of T cell receptor beta chains follows, all from one sample in a study of blood T cells in healthy people across ages. TCRdb itself ran the 5' RACE reads through MiXCR, one entry per CDR3 protein. The data hold under 2 million distinct CDR3 sequences, with about 31% observed a single time. Sequencing used blood. The receptors shown here come from a woman aged 25 to 39 in good health. Both conserved end residues are part of each CDR3. Each record gives: J gene, V gene, D gene, clone size, CDR3 protein, CDR3 DNA. D genes are given only for firm matches. The size entry is marked missing in some rows and otherwise reads once, few, many or a size class.

j_gene: TRBJ1-2; v_gene: TRBV20-1; d_gene: TRBD1; abundance: .; CDR3aa: CSAYAPGQVARHYGYTF; CDR3nt: TGCAGTGCCTACGCTCCGGGACAGGTTGCCCGACACTATGGCTACACCTTC
j_gene: TRBJ2-7; v_gene: TRBV3-1; d_gene: .; abundance: few; CDR3aa: CASSQDWSSYEQYF; CDR3nt: TGTGCCAGCAGCCAAGATTGGTCCTCCTACGAGCAGTACTTC
j_gene: TRBJ2-1; v_gene: TRBV7-8; d_gene: .; abundance: few; CDR3aa: CASSWGESSYNEQFF; CDR3nt: TGTGCCAGCAGCTGGGGGGAAAGCTCCTACAATGAGCAGTTCTTC
j_gene: TRBJ2-1; v_gene: TRBV28; d_gene: .; abundance: .; CDR3aa: CASSRLRDEQFF; CDR3nt: TGTGCCAGCAGTAGACTACGGGATGAGCAGTTCTTC
j_gene: TRBJ2-7; v_gene: TRBV5-1; d_gene: .; abundance: few; CDR3aa: CASSARAGSSYEQYF; CDR3nt: TGCGCCAGCAGCGCTAGAGCAGGGAGCTCCTACGAGCAGTACTTC
j_gene: TRBJ2-7; v_gene: TRBV12-3/TRBV12-4; d_gene: TRBD1; abundance: few; CDR3aa: CASSPRDRAWEQYF; CDR3nt: TGTGCCAGCAGCCCCCGGGACAGGGCGTGGGAGCAGTACTTC
j_gene: TRBJ2-7; v_gene: TRBV14; d_gene: .; abundance: few; CDR3aa: CASSHPPRDYEQYF; CDR3nt: TGTGCCAGCAGCCACCCTCCCAGGGACTACGAGCAGTACTTC
j_gene: TRBJ2-7; v_gene: TRBV7-2; d_gene: .; abundance: .; CDR3aa: CASSLAVGVKFYEQYF; CDR3nt: TGTGCCAGCAGCTTAGCGGTCGGGGTTAAGTTCTACGAGCAGTACTTC
j_gene: TRBJ2-3; v_gene: TRBV7-8; d_gene: TRBD2; abundance: many; CDR3aa: CASSPRLAGVTDTQYF; CDR3nt: TGCGCCAGCAGCCCCCGACTAGCGGGAGTCACAGATACGCAGTATTTT
j_gene: TRBJ2-3; v_gene: TRBV9; d_gene: .; abundance: .; CDR3aa: CASSVSRELGLTDRQYF; CDR3nt: TGTGCCAGCAGCGTAAGTAGGGAGCTCGGGCTCACAGATAGGCAGTATTTT
j_gene: TRBJ2-7; v_gene: TRBV6-1; d_gene: .; abundance: once; CDR3aa: CASSEIGGGSREQYF; CDR3nt: TGTGCCAGCAGTGAAATTGGGGGAGGAAGCCGCGAGCAGTACTTC
j_gene: TRBJ2-3; v_gene: TRBV9; d_gene: TRBD2; abundance: .; CDR3aa: CASSSGEGAAKRPDTQYF; CDR3nt: TGTGCCAGCAGCAGCGGGGAGGGCGCCGCTAAAAGGCCAGATACGCAGTATTTT
j_gene: TRBJ1-2; v_gene: TRBV11-2; d_gene: .; abundance: few; CDR3aa: CASSGPTSFGYTF; CDR3nt: TGTGCCAGCAGCGGGCCGACAAGTTTTGGCTACACCTTC
j_gene: TRBJ2-1; v_gene: TRBV4-1; d_gene: .; abundance: .; CDR3aa: CASGQDYGYEQFF; CDR3nt: TGCGCCAGCGGCCAAGACTACGGCTATGAGCAGTTCTTC
j_gene: TRBJ2-1; v_gene: TRBV5-1; d_gene: TRBD2; abundance: few; CDR3aa: CASSSTGTSYEQFF; CDR3nt: TGCGCCAGCAGCTCAACCGGGACTAGCTATGAGCAGTTCTTC
j_gene: TRBJ2-3; v_gene: TRBV11-2; d_gene: .; abundance: .; CDR3aa: CASSLGGPWPTTDTQYF; CDR3nt: TGTGCCAGCAGCTTAGGCGGGCCGTGGCCTACGACAGATACGCAGTATTTT
j_gene: TRBJ2-5; v_gene: TRBV4-1; d_gene: .; abundance: many; CDR3aa: CASSQVEQETQYF; CDR3nt: TGCGCCAGCAGCCAAGTCGAACAAGAGACCCAGTACTTC
j_gene: TRBJ2-7; v_gene: TRBV25-1; d_gene: .; abundance: many; CDR3aa: CASSESGGIYEQYF; CDR3nt: TGTGCCAGCAGTGAATCTGGCGGGATCTACGAGCAGTACTTC
j_gene: TRBJ2-1; v_gene: TRBV2; d_gene: .; abundance: .; CDR3aa: CASSPSGCFEQFF; CDR3nt: TGTGCCAGCAGCCCCTCGGGGTGTTTTGAGCAGTTCTTC
j_gene: TRBJ2-7; v_gene: TRBV27; d_gene: TRBD2; abundance: few; CDR3aa: CASSFSGRADEQYF; CDR3nt: TGTGCCAGCAGTTTCTCTGGGAGGGCAGACGAGCAGTACTTC
j_gene: TRBJ1-4; v_gene: TRBV20-1; d_gene: .; abundance: few; CDR3aa: CSARDNVELFF; CDR3nt: TGCAGTGCAAGGGACAATGTGGAACTGTTTTTT
j_gene: TRBJ1-1; v_gene: TRBV20-1; d_gene: .; abundance: once; CDR3aa: CSPPGTEAFF; CDR3nt: TGCAGTCCCCCAGGTACTGAAGCTTTCTTT
j_gene: TRBJ2-7; v_gene: TRBV28; d_gene: .; abundance: few; CDR3aa: CASSSPTGLYEQYF; CDR3nt: TGTGCCAGCAGTTCCCCAACAGGGTTATACGAGCAGTACTTC
j_gene: TRBJ2-5; v_gene: TRBV30; d_gene: .; abundance: few; CDR3aa: CAWSGGGETQYF; CDR3nt: TGTGCCTGGAGTGGTGGTGGGGAGACCCAGTACTTC
j_gene: TRBJ2-1; v_gene: TRBV7-6; d_gene: .; abundance: .; CDR3aa: CASSLGIHPYSYNEQFF; CDR3nt: TGTGCCAGCAGCTTAGGAATCCACCCCTACTCCTACAATGAGCAGTTCTTC
j_gene: TRBJ2-3; v_gene: TRBV5-1; d_gene: TRBD1; abundance: .; CDR3aa: CASSSGQAPDTQYF; CDR3nt: TGCGCCAGCAGCTCGGGACAGGCCCCAGATACGCAGTATTTT
j_gene: TRBJ2-5; v_gene: TRBV11-2; d_gene: TRBD2; abundance: .; CDR3aa: CASSSRGGSETQYF; CDR3nt: TGTGCCAGCAGTTCACGGGGGGGCAGTGAGACCCAGTACTTC
j_gene: TRBJ2-3; v_gene: TRBV2; d_gene: .; abundance: .; CDR3aa: CASSEAQGNTQYF; CDR3nt: TGTGCCAGCAGTGAAGCGCAGGGTAATACGCAGTATTTT
j_gene: TRBJ1-1; v_gene: TRBV10-3; d_gene: .; abundance: .; CDR3aa: CAISLEARPILNTEAFF; CDR3nt: TGTGCCATCAGCCTGGAGGCCCGACCTATTTTGAACACTGAAGCTTTCTTT
j_gene: TRBJ2-7; v_gene: TRBV7-3; d_gene: TRBD2; abundance: few; CDR3aa: CASSFSPTSGTHEQYF; CDR3nt: TGTGCCAGCAGCTTCTCCCCAACTAGCGGGACCCACGAGCAGTACTTC
j_gene: TRBJ1-2; v_gene: TRBV7-2; d_gene: .; abundance: few; CDR3aa: CASSLGGSANPYGYTF; CDR3nt: TGTGCCAGCAGCTTAGGCGGCAGCGCTAATCCCTATGGCTACACCTTC
j_gene: TRBJ2-1; v_gene: TRBV28; d_gene: .; abundance: .; CDR3aa: CASTMEKGEDEQFF; CDR3nt: TGTGCCAGCACTATGGAAAAGGGGGAGGATGAGCAGTTCTTC
j_gene: TRBJ2-7; v_gene: TRBV20-1; d_gene: .; abundance: few; CDR3aa: CSARPGTTVIYEQYF; CDR3nt: TGCAGTGCTAGACCGGGAACAACCGTAATCTACGAGCAGTACTTC
j_gene: TRBJ2-5; v_gene: TRBV7-2; d_gene: TRBD2; abundance: .; CDR3aa: CASSPNLAGVVETQYF; CDR3nt: TGTGCCAGCAGCCCCAATCTAGCGGGAGTCGTTGAGACCCAGTACTTC
j_gene: TRBJ2-5; v_gene: TRBV5-1; d_gene: .; abundance: .; CDR3aa: CASSLNRDLETQYF; CDR3nt: TGCGCCAGCAGCTTGAACAGGGATTTAGAGACCCAGTACTTC
j_gene: TRBJ2-3; v_gene: TRBV5-6; d_gene: .; abundance: .; CDR3aa: CASSLGGFTDTRYF; CDR3nt: TGTGCCAGCAGCTTGGGAGGGTTCACAGATACGCGGTATTTT
j_gene: TRBJ2-3; v_gene: TRBV7-2; d_gene: .; abundance: .; CDR3aa: CASSRRGGALSTDTQYF; CDR3nt: TGTGCCAGCAGTCGGAGAGGGGGGGCCCTTAGCACAGATACGCAGTATTTT
j_gene: TRBJ1-2; v_gene: TRBV5-1; d_gene: .; abundance: many; CDR3aa: CASSFSGDYGYTF; CDR3nt: TGCGCCAGCAGCTTCTCAGGGGACTATGGCTACACCTTC
j_gene: TRBJ2-1; v_gene: TRBV24-1; d_gene: .; abundance: .; CDR3aa: CATSDPKIGSRTYNEQFF; CDR3nt: TGTGCCACCAGTGACCCCAAGATTGGGTCCCGAACTTACAATGAGCAGTTCTTC
j_gene: TRBJ2-7; v_gene: TRBV6-1; d_gene: .; abundance: few; CDR3aa: CASRDKDTYEQYF; CDR3nt: TGTGCCAGCAGGGACAAAGACACCTACGAGCAGTACTTC
j_gene: TRBJ2-4; v_gene: TRBV27; d_gene: TRBD1; abundance: few; CDR3aa: CASSADRARNIQYF; CDR3nt: TGTGCCAGCAGTGCTGACAGGGCGAGAAACATTCAGTACTTC
j_gene: TRBJ2-5; v_gene: TRBV2; d_gene: .; abundance: few; CDR3aa: CASRPGALGETQYF; CDR3nt: TGTGCCAGCAGGCCGGGGGCCCTAGGGGAGACCCAGTACTTC
j_gene: TRBJ2-6; v_gene: TRBV11-2; d_gene: TRBD1; abundance: .; CDR3aa: CASDRGRTGANVLTF; CDR3nt: TGTGCCAGCGACAGGGGGAGGACTGGGGCCAACGTCCTGACTTTC
j_gene: TRBJ2-7; v_gene: TRBV18; d_gene: .; abundance: many; CDR3aa: CASSPPMRYEQYF; CDR3nt: TGTGCCAGCTCACCACCAATGCGGTACGAGCAGTACTTC
j_gene: TRBJ2-3; v_gene: TRBV28; d_gene: .; abundance: few; CDR3aa: CASSPGSLAKWGTDTQYF; CDR3nt: TGTGCCAGCAGTCCCGGGAGTTTGGCCAAGTGGGGCACAGATACGCAGTATTTT
j_gene: TRBJ2-1; v_gene: TRBV20-1; d_gene: .; abundance: few; CDR3aa: CSASPGHINNEQFF; CDR3nt: TGCAGTGCTAGTCCGGGACACATAAACAATGAGCAGTTCTTC
j_gene: TRBJ2-7; v_gene: TRBV7-9; d_gene: TRBD1; abundance: few; CDR3aa: CASRIRPYHRTGFYEQYF; CDR3nt: TGTGCCAGCAGGATACGCCCATATCATCGGACAGGGTTCTACGAGCAGTACTTC
j_gene: TRBJ1-2; v_gene: TRBV20-1; d_gene: TRBD1; abundance: .; CDR3aa: CSARTGTATFGYTF; CDR3nt: TGCAGTGCCCGGACCGGGACAGCGACTTTTGGCTACACCTTC
j_gene: TRBJ2-7; v_gene: TRBV30; d_gene: .; abundance: .; CDR3aa: CAWSLGSRAYEQYF; CDR3nt: TGTGCCTGGAGTCTAGGAAGCAGGGCCTACGAGCAGTACTTC
j_gene: TRBJ2-1; v_gene: TRBV11-1; d_gene: TRBD2; abundance: few; CDR3aa: CASSQGLVFHEQFF; CDR3nt: TGTGCCAGCAGCCAGGGACTAGTATTCCATGAGCAGTTCTTC
j_gene: TRBJ2-3; v_gene: TRBV5-1; d_gene: .; abundance: .; CDR3aa: CASSLGELLRDTQYF; CDR3nt: TGCGCCAGCAGCTTGGGAGAGTTACTCCGGGATACGCAGTATTTT
j_gene: TRBJ2-1; v_gene: TRBV5-6; d_gene: .; abundance: once; CDR3aa: CASSLEMTYNEQFF; CDR3nt: TGTGCCAGCAGCTTGGAGATGACCTACAATGAGCAGTTCTTC
j_gene: TRBJ1-5; v_gene: TRBV12-3/TRBV12-4; d_gene: .; abundance: many; CDR3aa: CASSRTSNQPQHF; CDR3nt: TGTGCCAGCAGCCGCACATCGAACCAGCCCCAGCATTTT
j_gene: TRBJ2-3; v_gene: TRBV7-2; d_gene: .; abundance: many; CDR3aa: CASSLTASTDTQYF; CDR3nt: TGTGCCAGCAGCTTAACAGCTAGCACAGATACGCAGTATTTT
j_gene: TRBJ2-5; v_gene: TRBV9; d_gene: TRBD1; abundance: .; CDR3aa: CASSVEDRGYEETQYF; CDR3nt: TGTGCCAGCAGCGTAGAGGACAGGGGGTACGAAGAGACCCAGTACTTC
j_gene: TRBJ2-3; v_gene: TRBV28; d_gene: TRBD2; abundance: .; CDR3aa: CASSFENFGLAGGLNTDTQYF; CDR3nt: TGTGCCAGCAGTTTTGAAAATTTCGGACTAGCGGGAGGACTTAACACAGATACGCAGTATTTT